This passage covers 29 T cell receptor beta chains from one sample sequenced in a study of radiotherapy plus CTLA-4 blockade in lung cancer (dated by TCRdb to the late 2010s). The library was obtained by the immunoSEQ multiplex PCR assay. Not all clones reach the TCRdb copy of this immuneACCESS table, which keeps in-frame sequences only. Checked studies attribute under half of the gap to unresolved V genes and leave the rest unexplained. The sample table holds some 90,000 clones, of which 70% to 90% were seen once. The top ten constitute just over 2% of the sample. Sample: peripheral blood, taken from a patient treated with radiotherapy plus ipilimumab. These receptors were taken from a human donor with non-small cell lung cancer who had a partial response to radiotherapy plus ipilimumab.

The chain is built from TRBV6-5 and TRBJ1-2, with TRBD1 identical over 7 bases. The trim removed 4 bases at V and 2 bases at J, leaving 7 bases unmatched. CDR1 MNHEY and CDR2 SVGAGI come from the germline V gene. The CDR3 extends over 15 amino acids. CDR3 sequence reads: CASSSPTTGNYGYTF. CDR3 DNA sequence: TGTGCCAGCAGTTCCCCAACGACAGGGAACTATGGCTACACCTTC.

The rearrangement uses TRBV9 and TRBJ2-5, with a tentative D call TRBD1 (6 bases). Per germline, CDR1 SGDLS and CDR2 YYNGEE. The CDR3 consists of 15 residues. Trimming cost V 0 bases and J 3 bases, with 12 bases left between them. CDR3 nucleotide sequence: TGTGCCAGCAGCGTAGATAGGCGGACAGAAGAGACCCAGTACTTC. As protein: CASSVDRRTEETQYF.

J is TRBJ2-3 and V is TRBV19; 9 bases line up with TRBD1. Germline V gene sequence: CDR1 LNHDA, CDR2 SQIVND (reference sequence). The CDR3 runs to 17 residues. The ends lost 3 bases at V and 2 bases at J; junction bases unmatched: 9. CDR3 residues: CASSITGRDRVTDTQYF. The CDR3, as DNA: TGTGCCAGTAGTATTACCGGCCGGGACAGGGTCACAGATACGCAGTATTTT.

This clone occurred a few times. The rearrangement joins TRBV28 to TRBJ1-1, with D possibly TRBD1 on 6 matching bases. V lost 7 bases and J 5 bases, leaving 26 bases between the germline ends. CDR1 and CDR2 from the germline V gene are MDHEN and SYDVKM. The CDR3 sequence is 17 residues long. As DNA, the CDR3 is TGTGCCAGCAAACTAGTAGGACAGCTTCGATCGGGGACTGAAGCTTTCTTT. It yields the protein CASKLVGQLRSGTEAFF.

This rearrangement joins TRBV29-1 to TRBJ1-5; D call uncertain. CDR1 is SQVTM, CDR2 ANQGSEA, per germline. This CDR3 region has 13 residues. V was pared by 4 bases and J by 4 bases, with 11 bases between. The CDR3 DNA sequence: TGCAGCGTTGCATGGCTCGAAAATCAGCCCCAGCATTTT. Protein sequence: CSVAWLENQPQHF.

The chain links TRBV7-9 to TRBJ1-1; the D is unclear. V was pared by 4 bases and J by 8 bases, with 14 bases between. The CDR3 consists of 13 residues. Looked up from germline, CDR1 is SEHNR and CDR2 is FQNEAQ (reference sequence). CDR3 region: CASSSDGWREAFF. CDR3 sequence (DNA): TGTGCCAGCAGCTCAGACGGGTGGAGAGAAGCTTTCTTT. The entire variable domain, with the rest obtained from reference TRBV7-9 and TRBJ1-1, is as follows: DTGVSQNPRHKITKRGQNVTFRCDPISEHNRLYWYRQTLGQGPEFLTYFQNEAQLEKSRLLSDRFSAERPKGSFSTLEIQRTEQGDSAMYLCASSSDGWREAFFGQGTRLTVV.

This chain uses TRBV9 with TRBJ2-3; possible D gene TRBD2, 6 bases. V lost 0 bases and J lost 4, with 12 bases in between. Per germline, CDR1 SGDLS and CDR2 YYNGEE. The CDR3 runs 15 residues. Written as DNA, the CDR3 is TGTGCCAGCAGCGTAGCGGTAGCGGAGCCAGATACGCAGTATTTT. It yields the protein CASSVAVAEPDTQYF.

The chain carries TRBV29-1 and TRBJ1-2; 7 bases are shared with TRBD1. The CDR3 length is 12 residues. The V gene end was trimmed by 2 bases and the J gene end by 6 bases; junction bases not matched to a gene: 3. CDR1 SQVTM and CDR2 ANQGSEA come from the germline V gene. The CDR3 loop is CSVETGEDGYTF. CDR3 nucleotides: TGCAGCGTTGAAACAGGGGAGGATGGCTACACCTTC.

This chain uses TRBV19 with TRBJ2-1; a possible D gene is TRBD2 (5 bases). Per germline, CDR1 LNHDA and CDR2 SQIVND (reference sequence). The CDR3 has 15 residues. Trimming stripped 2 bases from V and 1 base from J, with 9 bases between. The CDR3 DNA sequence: TGTGCCAGTAGTATACGGGATAGGTCCTACAATGAGCAGTTCTTC. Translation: CASSIRDRSYNEQFF.

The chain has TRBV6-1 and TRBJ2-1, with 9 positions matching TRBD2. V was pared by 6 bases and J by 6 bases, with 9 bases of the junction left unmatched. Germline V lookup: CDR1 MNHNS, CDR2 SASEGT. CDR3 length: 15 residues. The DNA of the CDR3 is TGTGCCAGCAGCCTTTCTAGCGGGACCTTCAATGAGCAGTTCTTC. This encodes CASSLSSGTFNEQFF.

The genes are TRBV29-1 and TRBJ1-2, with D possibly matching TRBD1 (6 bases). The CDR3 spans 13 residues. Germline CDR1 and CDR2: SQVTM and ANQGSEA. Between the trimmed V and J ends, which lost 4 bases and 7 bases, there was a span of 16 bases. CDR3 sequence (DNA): TGCAGCGTTGCCGGGACACTGGATTTTGGCTACACCTTC. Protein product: CSVAGTLDFGYTF.

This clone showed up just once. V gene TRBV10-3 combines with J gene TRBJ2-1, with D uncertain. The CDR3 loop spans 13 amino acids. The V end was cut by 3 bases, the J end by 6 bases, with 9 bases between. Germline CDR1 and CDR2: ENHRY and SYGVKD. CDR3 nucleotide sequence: TGTGCCATCAGTGAAAGGCAGGTCAATGAGCAGTTCTTC. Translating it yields CAISERQVNEQFF.

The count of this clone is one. The CDR3 loop is CASSPRQEAYEKLFF. In DNA form, the CDR3 reads TGTGCCAGCAGCCCCCGACAGGAAGCCTATGAAAAACTGTTTTTT. The chain combines TRBV9 with TRBJ1-4; weak D call: TRBD1 (6 bases). CDR3 length: 15 residues. Germline loops: CDR1 SGDLS, CDR2 YYNGEE. The V and J ends lost 4 bases and 6 bases respectively, with 16 bases between them.

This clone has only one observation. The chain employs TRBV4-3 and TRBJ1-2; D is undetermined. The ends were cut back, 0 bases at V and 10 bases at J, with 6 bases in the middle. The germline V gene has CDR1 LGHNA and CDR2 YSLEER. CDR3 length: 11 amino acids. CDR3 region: CASSQDLSYTF. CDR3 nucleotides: TGCGCCAGCAGCCAAGATCTATCCTACACCTTC.

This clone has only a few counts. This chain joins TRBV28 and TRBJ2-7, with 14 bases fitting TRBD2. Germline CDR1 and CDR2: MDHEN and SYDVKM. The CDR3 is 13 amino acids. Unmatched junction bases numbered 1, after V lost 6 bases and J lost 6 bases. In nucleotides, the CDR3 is TGTGCCAGCAGGACTAGCGGGAGGGGCGAGCAGTACGTC. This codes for CASRTSGRGEQYV.

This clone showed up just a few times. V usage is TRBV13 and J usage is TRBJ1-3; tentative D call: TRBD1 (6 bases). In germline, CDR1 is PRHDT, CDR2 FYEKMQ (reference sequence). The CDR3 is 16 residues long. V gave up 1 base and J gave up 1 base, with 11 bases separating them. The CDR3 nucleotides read TGTGCCAGCAGCTTAGCGGCAGGGGTTTCTGGAAACACCATATATTTT. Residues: CASSLAAGVSGNTIYF.

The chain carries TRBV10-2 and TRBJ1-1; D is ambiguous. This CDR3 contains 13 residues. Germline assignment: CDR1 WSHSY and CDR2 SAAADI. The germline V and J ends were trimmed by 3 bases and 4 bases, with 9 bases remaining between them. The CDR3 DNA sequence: TGCGCCAGCAGTGATGAGGGCAGCACTGAAGCTTTCTTT. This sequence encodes CASSDEGSTEAFF.

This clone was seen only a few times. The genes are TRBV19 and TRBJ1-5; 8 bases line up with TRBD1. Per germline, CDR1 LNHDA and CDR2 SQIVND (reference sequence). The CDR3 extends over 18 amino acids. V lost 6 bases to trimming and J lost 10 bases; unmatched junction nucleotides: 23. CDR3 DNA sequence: TGTGCCAGTAGCTCGGGACAGGCTGCCCGGGAGTATTTAGGTCCCCAGCATTTT. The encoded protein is CASSSGQAAREYLGPQHF.

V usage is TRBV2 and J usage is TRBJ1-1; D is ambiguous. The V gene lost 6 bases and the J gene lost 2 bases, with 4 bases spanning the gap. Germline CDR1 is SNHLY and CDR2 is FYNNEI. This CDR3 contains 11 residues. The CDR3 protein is CASSQNTEAFF. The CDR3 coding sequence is TGTGCCAGCAGCCAAAACACTGAAGCTTTCTTT.

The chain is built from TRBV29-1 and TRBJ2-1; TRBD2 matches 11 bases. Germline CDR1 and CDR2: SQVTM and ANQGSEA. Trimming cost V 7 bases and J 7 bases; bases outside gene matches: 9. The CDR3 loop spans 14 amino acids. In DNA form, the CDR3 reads TGCAGCGGACGACTAGCGGGACTTCTTAATGAGCAGTTCTTC. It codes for CSGRLAGLLNEQFF.

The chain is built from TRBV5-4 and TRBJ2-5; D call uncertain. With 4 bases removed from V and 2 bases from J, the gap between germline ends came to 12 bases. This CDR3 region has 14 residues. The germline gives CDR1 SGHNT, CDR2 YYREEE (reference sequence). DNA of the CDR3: TGTGCCAGCAGCCCGACGGTACAGCAAGAGACCCAGTACTTC. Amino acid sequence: CASSPTVQQETQYF.

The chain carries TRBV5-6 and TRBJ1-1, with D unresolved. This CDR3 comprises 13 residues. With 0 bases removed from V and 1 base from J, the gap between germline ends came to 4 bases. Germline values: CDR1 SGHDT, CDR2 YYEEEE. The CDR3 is CASSLAGNTEAFF. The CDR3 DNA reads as TGTGCCAGCAGCTTGGCCGGGAACACTGAAGCTTTCTTT. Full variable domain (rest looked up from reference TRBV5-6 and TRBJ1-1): DAGVTQSPTHLIKTRGQQVTLRCSPKSGHDTVSWYQQALGQGPQFIFQYYEEEERQRGNFPDRFSGHQFPNYSSELNVNALLLGDSALYLCASSLAGNTEAFFGQGTRLTVV.

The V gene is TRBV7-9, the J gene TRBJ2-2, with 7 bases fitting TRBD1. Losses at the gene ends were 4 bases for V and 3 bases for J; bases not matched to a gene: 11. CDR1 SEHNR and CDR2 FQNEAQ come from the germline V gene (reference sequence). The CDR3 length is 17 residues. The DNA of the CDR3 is TGTGCCAGCAGCTGGAGACAGGGAGAAAGCCACACCGGGGAGCTGTTTTTT. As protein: CASSWRQGESHTGELFF.

CDR3 sequence: CASSPAGRQKGNEQFF. The CDR3 DNA follows: TGTGCCAGCAGTCCGGCCGGGAGGCAGAAAGGCAATGAGCAGTTCTTC. The chain joins TRBV5-4 to TRBJ2-1; 7 bases align to TRBD2. J was trimmed by 6 bases and V by 5 bases; bases with no gene match: 14. The CDR3 is 16 amino acids. Germline V gives CDR1 SGHNT, CDR2 YYREEE (reference sequence).

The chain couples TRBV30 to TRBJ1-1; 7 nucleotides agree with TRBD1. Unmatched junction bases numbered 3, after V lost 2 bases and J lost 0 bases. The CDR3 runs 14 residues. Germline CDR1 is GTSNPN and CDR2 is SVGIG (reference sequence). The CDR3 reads CAWSPDRMNTEAFF. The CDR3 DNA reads TGTGCCTGGAGTCCGGACAGGATGAACACTGAAGCTTTCTTT.

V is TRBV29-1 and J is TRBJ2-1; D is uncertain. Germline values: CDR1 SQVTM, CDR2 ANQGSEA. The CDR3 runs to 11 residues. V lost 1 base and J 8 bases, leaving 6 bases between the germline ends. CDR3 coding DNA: TGCAGCGTTGAAGGGGCCGATGAGCAGTTCTTC. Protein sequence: CSVEGADEQFF.

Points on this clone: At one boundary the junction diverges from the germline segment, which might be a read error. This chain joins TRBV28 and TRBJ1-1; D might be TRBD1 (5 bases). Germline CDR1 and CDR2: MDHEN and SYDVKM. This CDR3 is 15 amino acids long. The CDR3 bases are TGTGCCAGCAGTTTGGGGGGAGGGAGGAACACTGGAGCTTTCTTT. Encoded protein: CASSLGGGRNTGAFF.

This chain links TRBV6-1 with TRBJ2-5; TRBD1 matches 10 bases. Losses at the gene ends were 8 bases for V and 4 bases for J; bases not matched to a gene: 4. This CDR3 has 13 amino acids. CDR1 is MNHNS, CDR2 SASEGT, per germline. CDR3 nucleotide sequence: TGTGCCAGCGGAAGGACAGGGGGAGAGACCCAGTACTTC. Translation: CASGRTGGETQYF.

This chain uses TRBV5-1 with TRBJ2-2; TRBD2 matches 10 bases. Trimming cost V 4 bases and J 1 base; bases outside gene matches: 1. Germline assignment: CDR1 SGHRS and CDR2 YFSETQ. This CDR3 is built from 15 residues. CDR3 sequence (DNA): TGCGCCAGCAGCCGGACTAGCGGGAACACCGGGGAGCTGTTTTTT. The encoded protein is CASSRTSGNTGELFF. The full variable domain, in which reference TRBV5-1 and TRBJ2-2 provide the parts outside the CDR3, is KAGVTQTPRYLIKTRGQQVTLSCSPISGHRSVSWYQQTPGQGLQFLFEYFSETQRNKGNFPGRFSGRQFSNSRSEMNVSTLELGDSALYLCASSRTSGNTGELFFGEGSRLTVL.